The 3 T cell receptor beta chains below come from one sample, sequenced in a study of blood T cell repertoires in COVID-19. The table came from immunoSEQ multiplex PCR; TCRdb's copy has only in-frame clones and leaves some out. The sample yields 90,000 to 120,000 clones, 80% to 95% seen once. What was sequenced was peripheral blood. These receptors originate from a man in his 70s with acute or convalescent COVID-19.

The genes are TRBV5-5 and TRBJ1-3, with D possibly being TRBD1 (5 bases). CDR3 length equals 16 residues. V lost 0 bases and J 0 bases, leaving 10 bases between the germline ends. Germline assignment: CDR1 SGHKS and CDR2 YYEKEE (reference sequence). The DNA of the CDR3 is TGTGCCAGCAGCTTGGTACGGACATACTCTGGAAACACCATATATTTT. Its translation is CASSLVRTYSGNTIYF.

The chain joins TRBV3-1 (or the pseudogene TRBV3-2) to TRBJ1-3; 7 bases line up with TRBD1. This CDR3 is built from 15 residues. With V trimmed by 3 bases and J by 0 bases, 2 bases remained unmatched. Germline V lookup: CDR1 LGHDT, CDR2 YNNKEL (reference sequence). The CDR3 here is CASSQGTVSGNTIYF. The CDR3 DNA reads as TGTGCCAGCAGCCAGGGGACAGTCTCTGGAAACACCATATATTTT.

The V gene is TRBV18, the J gene TRBJ2-5; 7 positions agree with TRBD1. This CDR3 region has 14 residues. V lost 5 bases to trimming and J lost 2 bases; unmatched junction nucleotides: 5. The germline V gene has CDR1 KGHSH and CDR2 LQKENI. The CDR3 DNA reads TGTGCCAGCTCATCAAGCAGGGGGCAAGAGACCCAGTACTTC. This encodes CASSSSRGQETQYF.